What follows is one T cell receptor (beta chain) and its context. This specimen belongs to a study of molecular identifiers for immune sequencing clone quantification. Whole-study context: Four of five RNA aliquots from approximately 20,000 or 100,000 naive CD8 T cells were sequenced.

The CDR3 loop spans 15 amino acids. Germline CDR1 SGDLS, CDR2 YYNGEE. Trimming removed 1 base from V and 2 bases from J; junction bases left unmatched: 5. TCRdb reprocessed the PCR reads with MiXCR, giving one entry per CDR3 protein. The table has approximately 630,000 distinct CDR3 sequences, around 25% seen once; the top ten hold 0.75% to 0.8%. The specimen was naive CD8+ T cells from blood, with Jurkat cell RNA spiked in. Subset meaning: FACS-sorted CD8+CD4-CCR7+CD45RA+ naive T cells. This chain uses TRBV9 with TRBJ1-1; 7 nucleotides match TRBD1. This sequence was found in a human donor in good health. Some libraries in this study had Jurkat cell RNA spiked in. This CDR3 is CASSVSAGGNTEAFF. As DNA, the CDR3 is TGTGCCAGCAGCGTAAGTGCAGGGGGAAACACTGAAGCTTTCTTT.